This TCR beta chain appears in the sequencing data of a study of blood T cell repertoires in COVID-19. Study as a whole: COVID-19 samples from acute and convalescent phases originated in the United States, Italy and Spain. Sources were T cells, B-cell-depleted T cells, or PBMCs; the material itself was cDNA or gDNA.

In the authors' methods: The assay estimated nucleated cells by amplifying reference gene primers. Assay: immunoSEQ multiplex PCR; the TCRdb copy retains only in-frame clones and omits some. Clone size and the V and J calls come from that table; the DNA yielded D and trimming. The table has around 280,000 clones, approximately 86% seen once; the top ten hold around 1.4%. The sequencing input was peripheral blood. This TCR derives from a man between 65 and 79 years old with acute or convalescent COVID-19.

The CDR3 loop is CASSLTGGSSEAFF. In nucleotides, the CDR3 is TGTGCCAGCAGCTTAACCGGTGGTAGTTCTGAAGCTTTCTTT. This rearrangement joins TRBV7-9 to TRBJ1-1; D remains ambiguous. Germline values: CDR1 SEHNR, CDR2 FQNEAQ (reference sequence). Trimming removed 2 bases at V and 6 bases at J, with 13 bases between. The CDR3 has 14 residues.